One and the same sample provided the 22 T cell receptor beta chains below, sequenced in a study of blood T cell repertoires in COVID-19. The data were produced by immunoSEQ multiplex PCR, yet TCRdb's version contains in-frame clones alone and is incomplete. The data show 300,000 to 450,000 clones, with around 87% seen just once and around 1% held by the top ten. The sequencing input was PBMCs or T cells enriched from blood (not recorded which). The receptor set was obtained from a man younger than 35 who had recovered from COVID-19.

This chain connects TRBV6-6 to TRBJ1-4, with a tentative D call TRBD1 (5 bases). The germline gives CDR1 MNHNY, CDR2 SVGAGI (reference sequence). The CDR3 loop spans 13 amino acids. Trimming took 11 bases from V and 6 from J, leaving 16 bases between them. CDR3 sequence (DNA): TGTGCCTCGAAGGGGTTCTCGGATGAAAAACTGTTTTTT. It specifies CASKGFSDEKLFF.

The chain couples TRBV27 to TRBJ2-7, with 11 bases identical to TRBD2. The CDR3 covers 15 residues. Trimming at V came to 5 bases and at J to 3 bases, leaving 6 bases not matched to a gene. Looked up from germline, CDR1 is MNHEY and CDR2 is SMNVEV (reference sequence). DNA of the CDR3: TGTGCCAGCAGTCTCTCTAGCGGGGGGTTCTACGAGCAGTACTTC. It codes for CASSLSSGGFYEQYF.

Notes on this clone: The sample carries other DNA sequences with the same CDR3. J is TRBJ2-2 and V is TRBV5-1; TRBD1 matches 7 bases. The CDR3 covers 15 residues. Germline V CDR1 and CDR2: SGHRS, YFSETQ. V lost 0 bases and J lost 1; bases outside the gene matches: 0. The CDR3, as DNA: TGCGCCAGCAGCTTGGGGACAGGGAACACCGGGGAGCTGTTTTTT. This codes for CASSLGTGNTGELFF.

Written as DNA, the CDR3 is TGTGCCAGTAGTATCTACGGAGGCTCTTCTGGTTCACCCCTCCACTTT. This encodes CASSIYGGSSGSPLHF. The V and J genes are TRBV19 and TRBJ1-6; D unresolved. The CDR3 runs 16 residues. V lost 3 bases to trimming and J lost 9 bases, with 18 bases between them. CDR1 is LNHDA and CDR2 is SQIVND in the germline V gene (reference sequence).

This rearrangement joins TRBV3-1 (or the pseudogene TRBV3-2) to TRBJ2-6, with D uncertain. This CDR3 is 15 amino acids long. V lost 1 base and J 2 bases, leaving 6 bases between the germline ends. Per germline, CDR1 LGHDT and CDR2 YNNKEL (reference sequence). For the CDR3, the DNA is TGTGCCAGCAGCCAAGTCAGGACTGGGGCCAACGTCCTGACTTTC. This encodes CASSQVRTGANVLTF.

The chain recombines TRBV6-5 with TRBJ2-7, with 11 bases identical to TRBD2. V was clipped by 6 bases and J by 1 base; unmatched bases: 5. Germline CDR1 is MNHEY and CDR2 is SVGAGI. The CDR3 has 15 amino acids. The CDR3 spells CASSSTSGGSYEQYF. The CDR3 DNA follows: TGTGCCAGCAGCTCCACTAGCGGGGGTTCCTACGAGCAGTACTTC.

This chain uses TRBV7-2 with TRBJ2-5; 11 nucleotides match TRBD2. Germline V CDR1 and CDR2: SGHTA, FQGNSA. This CDR3 comprises 16 residues. V lost 1 base and J lost 1; bases outside the gene matches: 2. CDR3 residues: CASSLELAGAQETQYF. The DNA for the CDR3 is TGTGCCAGCAGCTTAGAACTAGCGGGAGCCCAAGAGACCCAGTACTTC.

The chain combines TRBV20-1 with TRBJ2-1, with 10 positions matching TRBD2. Germline CDR1 is DFQATT and CDR2 is SNEGSKA (reference sequence). The V gene end was trimmed by 3 bases and the J gene end by 0 bases; junction bases not matched to a gene: 8. The CDR3 totals 17 residues. DNA of the CDR3: TGCAGTGCTAGTAAGGCTAGCGGGAGCCACTCCTACAATGAGCAGTTCTTC. Residues: CSASKASGSHSYNEQFF.

The chain couples TRBV7-2 to TRBJ2-7; TRBD2 matches at 7 bases. Germline CDR1 and CDR2: SGHTA and FQGNSA. The CDR3 extends over 15 amino acids. V was clipped by 1 base and J by 2 bases; unmatched bases: 5. CDR3 amino acids: CASSLEVGTTYEQYF. Here the CDR3 DNA reads TGTGCCAGCAGCTTAGAAGTGGGGACTACCTACGAGCAGTACTTC.

Here the CDR3 DNA reads TGCGCCAGCAGCTTGGTCGACGAGCAGTACTTC. Translated: CASSLVDEQYF. The chain is built from TRBV5-1 and TRBJ2-7; unclear D gene. V gave up 0 bases and J gave up 5 bases, with 3 bases separating them. Per the germline V gene, CDR1 is SGHRS and CDR2 is YFSETQ. The CDR3 spans 11 residues.

The sample holds one count of this clone. The V gene is TRBV3-1 (or the pseudogene TRBV3-2), the J gene TRBJ1-1; D unclear. CDR1 and CDR2 (germline): LGHDT, YNNKEL (reference sequence). V shed 3 bases and J shed 0 bases, with 14 bases lying between them. The CDR3 has 16 residues. The CDR3 sequence: CASSHTSRLMNTEAFF. The CDR3 nucleotides read TGTGCCAGCAGCCATACCTCCAGACTCATGAACACTGAAGCTTTCTTT.

The chain combines TRBV28 with TRBJ1-3; 8 bases are shared with TRBD1. Germline trimming cut 3 bases from V and 0 bases from J; bases unmatched to any gene: 16. The V gene's germline CDR1 is MDHEN and CDR2 SYDVKM. The CDR3 spans 20 residues. The CDR3 loop reads CASSFYRGAAGQASGNTIYF. The CDR3 DNA sequence: TGTGCCAGCAGTTTTTATCGGGGAGCGGCGGGACAGGCCTCTGGAAACACCATATATTTT.

V usage is TRBV18 and J usage is TRBJ1-3, with 9 bases identical to TRBD1. Trimming took 2 bases from V and 10 from J; bases not matched to a gene: 9. Germline V gene sequence: CDR1 KGHSH, CDR2 LQKENI. The CDR3 runs 15 residues. The CDR3 DNA reads TGTGCCAGCTCACCAGGACAGGGGACGAGTAGGACCATATATTTT. Encoded protein: CASSPGQGTSRTIYF. The full variable domain, its missing parts supplied by reference TRBV18 and TRBJ1-3, is NAGVMQNPRHLVRRRGQEARLRCSPMKGHSHVYWYRQLPEEGLKFMVYLQKENIIDESGMPKERFSAEFPKEGPSILRIQQVVRGDSAAYFCASSPGQGTSRTIYFGEGSWLTVV.

The V gene is TRBV6-5, the J gene TRBJ1-5, with 8 bases matching TRBD1. The CDR3 length is 14 residues. V trimming: 6 bases; J trimming: 2 bases; junction bases outside the gene matches: 3. Germline CDR1 is MNHEY and CDR2 is SVGAGI. CDR3 region: CASRPGQGNQPQHF. DNA of the CDR3: TGTGCCAGCAGACCGGGACAGGGCAATCAGCCCCAGCATTTT.

The J gene is TRBJ1-1, the V gene TRBV4-1; 7 nucleotides line up with TRBD1. The CDR3 consists of 16 residues. J lost 5 bases, V lost 7 bases, and 16 bases had no gene match. CDR1 is MGHRA, CDR2 YSYEKL, per germline. The CDR3 DNA sequence: TGCGCCAGCACCCTTATTCCCTCGCCAGGGGGGACTGAAGCTTTCTTT. Its translation is CASTLIPSPGGTEAFF.

The chain joins TRBV29-1 to TRBJ1-1; no reliable D call. Germline CDR1 is SQVTM and CDR2 is ANQGSEA. V was trimmed by 3 bases and J by 2 bases, leaving 7 bases between them. This CDR3 region has 12 residues. CDR3 sequence reads: CSVDVSNTEAFF. In nucleotides, the CDR3 is TGCAGCGTTGATGTCAGTAACACTGAAGCTTTCTTT.

The chain carries TRBV6-5 and TRBJ1-5, with D perhaps matching TRBD1 (5 bases). Germline V lookup: CDR1 MNHEY, CDR2 SVGAGI. This CDR3 has 15 residues. V was clipped by 6 bases and J by 7 bases, with 19 bases between them. CDR3 sequence: CASRYQNSRGQPQHF. The CDR3 coding sequence is TGTGCCAGCAGATACCAAAACAGCCGGGGGCAGCCCCAGCATTTT.

The chain joins TRBV29-1 to TRBJ1-2; 7 positions match TRBD1. Unmatched junction bases numbered 9, after V lost 3 bases and J lost 11 bases. From germline, CDR1 is SQVTM and CDR2 ANQGSEA. There are 12 residues in the CDR3. This CDR3 is CSVDERGREYTF. As DNA, the CDR3 is TGCAGCGTTGATGAAAGGGGGCGGGAATACACCTTC.

This clone was counted once. The chain recombines TRBV11-1 with TRBJ1-1; D gene ambiguous. With 6 bases removed from V and 7 bases from J, the gap between germline ends came to 21 bases. The germline V gene encodes CDR1 SGHAT and CDR2 FQDESV (reference sequence). This CDR3 is built from 15 residues. The CDR3 reads CASSLNPGGMGEAFF. The CDR3 DNA sequence: TGTGCCAGCAGTCTCAACCCGGGAGGAATGGGTGAAGCTTTCTTT.

The chain is built from TRBV6-2 or TRBV6-3 and TRBJ1-1, with 8 nucleotides matching TRBD1. This CDR3 spans 16 amino acids. CDR1 is MNHEY, CDR2 SVGEGT, per germline. V shed 2 bases and J 1 base; nucleotides not matched to a gene: 6. CDR3 DNA sequence: TGTGCCAGCAGTTACGCGACAGGGGCGACGAACACTGAAGCTTTCTTT. Translating gives CASSYATGATNTEAFF.

The rearrangement uses TRBV9 and TRBJ2-1, with 7 bases fitting TRBD1. The length of the CDR3 is 15 residues. Germline CDR1 is SGDLS and CDR2 is YYNGEE. The trim removed 3 bases at V and 10 bases at J, leaving 13 bases unmatched. The chain's CDR3 is CASSGSSEGAREQFF. CDR3 DNA sequence: TGTGCCAGCAGCGGTTCCAGCGAGGGGGCTAGGGAGCAGTTCTTC.

The table lists this clone with a few counts. The chain joins TRBV9 to TRBJ1-3; 9 positions match TRBD1. Germline values: CDR1 SGDLS, CDR2 YYNGEE. The CDR3 loop spans 17 amino acids. J was trimmed by 0 bases and V by 3 bases; bases with no gene match: 7. The CDR3 coding sequence is TGTGCCAGCAGCGCCAGACAGGGGGATCACTCTGGAAACACCATATATTTT. Its translation is CASSARQGDHSGNTIYF.